Listed below are T cell receptor beta chains from one sample, sequenced in a study of T cells after yellow fever vaccination. TCRdb used MiXCR to reprocess the 5' RACE reads, holding one entry per CDR3 protein. This sample has more than 350,000 distinct CDR3 sequences; around 10% occur once, and the top ten carry roughly 18%. The material was PBMCs, obtained on the day of the first yellow fever vaccination. The receptors stem from a young man who received the YFV17D yellow fever vaccine. Each CDR3 is given with its conserved first and last residue.

TRBV12-3/TRBV12-4,TRBJ2-7,CASSQGARYEQYF
TRBV2,TRBJ2-1,CASKEGTSYNEQFF
TRBV5-1,TRBJ2-1,CASSFAGSHNEQFF
TRBV7-9,TRBJ2-2,CASSARRDRYTGELFF
TRBV12-3/TRBV12-4,TRBJ1-1,CASSLLVGSNTEAFF
TRBV5-4,TRBJ2-1,CASSSTPDRAGYNEQFF
TRBV12-3/TRBV12-4,TRBJ1-3,CAFSLAPGGAVSGNTIYF
TRBV20-1,TRBJ2-3,CSARGPAGGLGADTQYF
TRBV27,TRBJ2-1,CASSTRFLWGNEQFF
TRBV10-1,TRBJ2-7,CASSEGVSYEQYF
TRBV6-2/TRBV6-3,TRBJ1-5,CASSITGSGQPQHF
TRBV6-2/TRBV6-3,TRBJ2-7,CASSYSPTNTYEQYF
TRBV5-1,TRBJ1-5,CASSSGTGNQPQHF
TRBV2,TRBJ2-3,CASKITGGPGTQYF
TRBV5-4,TRBJ2-5,CASSLKRTQETQYF
TRBV12-3/TRBV12-4,TRBJ2-5,CASSLGAAVQETQYF
TRBV24-1,TRBJ2-1,CATSFGTGNNEQFF
TRBV19,TRBJ2-2,CASRAGTGRNTGELFF
TRBV10-3,TRBJ2-1,CAISGTGIEQFF
TRBV29-1,TRBJ1-1,CSVDPGSPANTEAFF
TRBV9,TRBJ2-1,CASSVDRYEQFF
TRBV15,TRBJ2-7,CATSMVLGVEQYF
TRBV6-2/TRBV6-3,TRBJ2-4,CASSYSGLAGDIQYF
TRBV6-2/TRBV6-3,TRBJ2-7,CASSYWDARYEQYF
TRBV27,TRBJ1-1,CASSFRKWNTEAFF
TRBV12-3/TRBV12-4,TRBJ1-5,CASSSGTTQPQHF
TRBV4-3,TRBJ1-4,CASSPRTGGDEKLFF
TRBV6-1,TRBJ1-4,CASSQSGGSFYNEKLFF
TRBV9,TRBJ2-3,CASSSRGRDADTQYF
TRBV5-4,TRBJ2-7,CASSSAGGSSYEQYF
TRBV4-1,TRBJ2-7,CASSRPGQTPYEQYF
TRBV5-1,TRBJ2-2,CASSLGVRTGELFF
TRBV11-2,TRBJ1-4,CASSAAPGVGATNEKLFF
TRBV10-2,TRBJ2-3,CASTLSGGSTDTQYF
TRBV6-5,TRBJ1-2,CASSSPWEGAYGYTF
TRBV29-1,TRBJ2-4,CSVSEGVAKNIQYF
TRBV5-5,TRBJ1-1,CASSIYGTGLNTEAFF
TRBV7-3,TRBJ2-3,CASSLTLGELDTQYF
TRBV9,TRBJ1-6,CASSVDSASPLHF
TRBV11-2,TRBJ1-5,CASSRGQGANQPQHF
TRBV20-1,TRBJ1-5,CSANRDSNQPQHF
TRBV3-1,TRBJ2-3,CASSQEGLAARDTQYF
TRBV7-2,TRBJ2-1,CASSGASSYNEQFF
TRBV7-3,TRBJ2-3,CASSVKGTSGSTDTQYF
TRBV11-2,TRBJ2-1,CASSLQGYEQFF
TRBV29-1,TRBJ2-7,CSVPDRDTYEQYF
TRBV4-2,TRBJ1-2,CAARPLEGLHYGYTF
TRBV12-3/TRBV12-4,TRBJ2-7,CASSLGDEGSYEQYF
TRBV18,TRBJ1-2,CASSGQGYAYGYTF
TRBV6-1,TRBJ2-3,CASRGLITRQGPDTQYF
TRBV5-1,TRBJ2-5,CASSLFQGSETQYF
TRBV5-5,TRBJ1-1,CASSWSSQGGTEAFF
TRBV18,TRBJ1-1,CASSPRGLANTEAFF
TRBV15,TRBJ1-2,CATREGTNYGYTF
TRBV7-2,TRBJ2-4,CASSLGGGWGNIQYF
TRBV28,TRBJ2-5,CASSLAGAGVTQETQYF
TRBV5-1,TRBJ1-2,CASSPNPGGGYTF
TRBV19,TRBJ2-5,CASSIGGLKETQYF
TRBV6-1,TRBJ2-4,CASRQGVKAKNIQYF
TRBV5-5,TRBJ2-2,CASSFWGQGSTGELFF